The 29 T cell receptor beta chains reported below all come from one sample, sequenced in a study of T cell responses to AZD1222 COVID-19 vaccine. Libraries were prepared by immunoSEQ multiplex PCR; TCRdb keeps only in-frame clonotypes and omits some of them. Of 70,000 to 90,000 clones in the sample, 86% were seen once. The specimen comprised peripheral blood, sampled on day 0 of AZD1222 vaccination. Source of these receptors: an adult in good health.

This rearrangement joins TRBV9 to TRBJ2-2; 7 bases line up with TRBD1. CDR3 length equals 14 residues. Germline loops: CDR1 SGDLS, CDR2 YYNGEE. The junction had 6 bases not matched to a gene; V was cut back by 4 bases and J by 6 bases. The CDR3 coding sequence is TGTGCCAGCAGCCCCGAGGGGGCCGCCGGGGAGCTGTTTTTT. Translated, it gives CASSPEGAAGELFF.

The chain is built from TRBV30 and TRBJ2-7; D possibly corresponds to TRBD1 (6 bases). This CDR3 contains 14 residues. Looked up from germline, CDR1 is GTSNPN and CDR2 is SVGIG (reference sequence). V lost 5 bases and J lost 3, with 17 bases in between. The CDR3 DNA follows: TGTGCCTGGCAGTCGGACAGTGGGATCTACGAGCAGTACTTC. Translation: CAWQSDSGIYEQYF. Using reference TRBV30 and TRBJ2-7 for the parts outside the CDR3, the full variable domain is SQTIHQWPATLVQPVGSPLSLECTVEGTSNPNLYWYRQAAGRGLQLLFYSVGIGQISSEVPQNLSASRPQDRQFILSSKKLLLSDSGFYLCAWQSDSGIYEQYFGPGTRLTVT.

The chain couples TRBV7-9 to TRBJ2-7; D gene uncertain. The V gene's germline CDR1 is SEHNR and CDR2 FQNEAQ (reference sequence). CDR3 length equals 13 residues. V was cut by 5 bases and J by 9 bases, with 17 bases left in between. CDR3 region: CASSPGGVWLQYF. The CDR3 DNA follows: TGTGCCAGCAGCCCTGGTGGTGTATGGCTGCAGTACTTC. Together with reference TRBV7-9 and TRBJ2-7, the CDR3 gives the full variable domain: DTGVSQNPRHKITKRGQNVTFRCDPISEHNRLYWYRQTLGQGPEFLTYFQNEAQLEKSRLLSDRFSAERPKGSFSTLEIQRTEQGDSAMYLCASSPGGVWLQYFGPGTRLTVT.

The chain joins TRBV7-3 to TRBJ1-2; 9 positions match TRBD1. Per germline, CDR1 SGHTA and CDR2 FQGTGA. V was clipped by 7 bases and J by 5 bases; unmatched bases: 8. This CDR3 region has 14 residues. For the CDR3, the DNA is TGTGCCAGCACCCAACTGGACAGGGGTTATGGCTACACCTTC. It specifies CASTQLDRGYGYTF.

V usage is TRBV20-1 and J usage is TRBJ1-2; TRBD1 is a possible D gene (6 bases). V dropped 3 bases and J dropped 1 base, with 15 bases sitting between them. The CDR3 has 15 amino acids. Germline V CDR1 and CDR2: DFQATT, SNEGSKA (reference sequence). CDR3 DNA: TGCAGTGCTAGTAGCCTCGAGGGGGGTAACTATGGCTACACCTTC. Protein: CSASSLEGGNYGYTF.

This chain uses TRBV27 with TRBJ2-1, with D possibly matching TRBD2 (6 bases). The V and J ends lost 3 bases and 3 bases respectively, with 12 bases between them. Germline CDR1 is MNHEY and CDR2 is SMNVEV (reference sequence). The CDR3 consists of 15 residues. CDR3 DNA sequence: TGTGCCAGCAGTTTGGGGAGGTCGGGCTACAATGAGCAGTTCTTC. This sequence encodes CASSLGRSGYNEQFF.

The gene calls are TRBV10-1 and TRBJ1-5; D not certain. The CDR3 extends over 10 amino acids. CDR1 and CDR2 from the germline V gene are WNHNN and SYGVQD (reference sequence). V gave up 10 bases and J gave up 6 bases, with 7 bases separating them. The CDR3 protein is CATTPQPQHF. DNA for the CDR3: TGCGCCACCACCCCTCAGCCCCAGCATTTT.

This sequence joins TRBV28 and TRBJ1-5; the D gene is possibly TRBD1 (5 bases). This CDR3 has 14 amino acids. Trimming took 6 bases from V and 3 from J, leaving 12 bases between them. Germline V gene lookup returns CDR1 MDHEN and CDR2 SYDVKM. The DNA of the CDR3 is TGTGCCAGCAGAGCCGACAGTTTCAATCAGCCCCAGCATTTT. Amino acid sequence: CASRADSFNQPQHF.

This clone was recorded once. The CDR3 DNA reads TGTGCCAGCAGCTTAGTCGGGCTAGCGTCCACAGATACGCAGTATTTT. Residues: CASSLVGLASTDTQYF. The rearrangement joins TRBV7-2 to TRBJ2-3, with D maybe TRBD2 (6 bases). This CDR3 spans 16 amino acids. The ends were cut back, 1 base at V and 2 bases at J, with 13 bases in the middle. In germline, CDR1 is SGHTA, CDR2 FQGNSA. Looking up the rest from reference TRBV7-2 and TRBJ2-3 gives the full variable domain: GAGVSQSPSNKVTEKGKDVELRCDPISGHTALYWYRQSLGQGLEFLIYFQGNSAPDKSGLPSDRFSAERTGGSVSTLTIQRTQQEDSAVYLCASSLVGLASTDTQYFGPGTRLTVL.

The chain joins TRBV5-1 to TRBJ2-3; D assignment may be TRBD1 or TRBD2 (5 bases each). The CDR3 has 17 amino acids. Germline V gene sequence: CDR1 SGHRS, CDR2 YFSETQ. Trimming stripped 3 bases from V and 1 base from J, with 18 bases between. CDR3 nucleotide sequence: TGCGCCAGCAGCTCGGGGACCCTAGCAGGTGGCACAGATACGCAGTATTTT. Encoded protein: CASSSGTLAGGTDTQYF.

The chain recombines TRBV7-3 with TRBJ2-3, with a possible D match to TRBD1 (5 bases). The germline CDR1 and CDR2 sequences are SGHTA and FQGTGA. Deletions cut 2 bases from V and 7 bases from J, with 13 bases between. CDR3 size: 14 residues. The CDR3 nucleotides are TGTGCCAGCAGCTTAGCCGGACATACATATACGCAGTATTTT. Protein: CASSLAGHTYTQYF.

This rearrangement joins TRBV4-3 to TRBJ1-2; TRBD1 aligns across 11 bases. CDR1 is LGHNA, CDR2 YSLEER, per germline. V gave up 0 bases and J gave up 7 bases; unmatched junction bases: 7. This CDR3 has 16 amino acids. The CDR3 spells CASSQDGRTGGFGYTF. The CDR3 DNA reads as TGCGCCAGCAGCCAAGATGGTAGGACAGGGGGCTTTGGCTACACCTTC.

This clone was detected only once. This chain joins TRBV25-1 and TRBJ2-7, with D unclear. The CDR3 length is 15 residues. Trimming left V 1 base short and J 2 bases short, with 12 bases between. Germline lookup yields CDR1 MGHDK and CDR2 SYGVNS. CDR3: CASSESGVLAYEQYF. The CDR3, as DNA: TGTGCCAGCAGTGAATCAGGCGTTTTGGCCTACGAGCAGTACTTC.

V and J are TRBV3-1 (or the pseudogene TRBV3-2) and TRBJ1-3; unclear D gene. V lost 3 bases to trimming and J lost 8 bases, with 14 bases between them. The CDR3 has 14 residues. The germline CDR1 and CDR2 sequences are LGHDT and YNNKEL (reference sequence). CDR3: CASSQGSLWDTIYF. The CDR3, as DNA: TGTGCCAGCAGCCAGGGAAGTCTCTGGGACACCATATATTTT.

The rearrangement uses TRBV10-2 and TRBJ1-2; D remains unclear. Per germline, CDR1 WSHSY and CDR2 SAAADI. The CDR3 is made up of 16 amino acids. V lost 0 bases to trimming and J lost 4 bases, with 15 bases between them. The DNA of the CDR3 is TGCGCCAGCAGTGAGTCGATACTGTCTGGTGGCTATGGCTACACCTTC. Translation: CASSESILSGGYGYTF.

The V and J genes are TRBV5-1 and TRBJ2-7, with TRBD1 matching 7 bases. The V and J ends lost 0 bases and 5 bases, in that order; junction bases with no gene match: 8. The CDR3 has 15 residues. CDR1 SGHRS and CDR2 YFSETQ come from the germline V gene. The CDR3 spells CASSLVQGVLNEQYF. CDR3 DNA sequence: TGCGCCAGCAGCTTGGTTCAGGGGGTCTTAAACGAGCAGTACTTC. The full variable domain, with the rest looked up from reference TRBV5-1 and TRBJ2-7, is KAGVTQTPRYLIKTRGQQVTLSCSPISGHRSVSWYQQTPGQGLQFLFEYFSETQRNKGNFPGRFSGRQFSNSRSEMNVSTLELGDSALYLCASSLVQGVLNEQYFGPGTRLTVT.

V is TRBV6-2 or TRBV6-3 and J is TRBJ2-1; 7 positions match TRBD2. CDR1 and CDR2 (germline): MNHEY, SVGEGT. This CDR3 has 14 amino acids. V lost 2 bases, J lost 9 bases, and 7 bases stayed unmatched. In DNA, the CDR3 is TGTGCCAGCAGTTACGGGGGGGAGGGTGGTGAGCAGTTCTTC. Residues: CASSYGGEGGEQFF.

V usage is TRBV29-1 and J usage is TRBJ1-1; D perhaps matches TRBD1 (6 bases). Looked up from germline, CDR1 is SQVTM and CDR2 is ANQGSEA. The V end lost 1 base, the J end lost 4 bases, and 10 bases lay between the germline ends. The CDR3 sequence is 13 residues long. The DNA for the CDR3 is TGCAGCGTTGAAGGGGGGACATCCACTGAAGCTTTCTTT. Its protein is CSVEGGTSTEAFF.

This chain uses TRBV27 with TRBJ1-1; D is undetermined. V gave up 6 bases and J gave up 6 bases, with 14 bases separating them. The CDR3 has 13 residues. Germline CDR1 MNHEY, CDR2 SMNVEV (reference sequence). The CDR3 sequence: CASSSSMDSEAFF. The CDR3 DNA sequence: TGTGCCAGCAGCTCCTCGATGGACTCTGAAGCTTTCTTT.

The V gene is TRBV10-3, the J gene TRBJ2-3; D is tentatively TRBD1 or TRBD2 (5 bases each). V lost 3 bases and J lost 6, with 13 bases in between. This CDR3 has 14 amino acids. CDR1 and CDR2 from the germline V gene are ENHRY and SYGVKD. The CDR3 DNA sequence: TGTGCCATCAGTGAACGTGGGGGAGAGGATACGCAGTATTTT. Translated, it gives CAISERGGEDTQYF.

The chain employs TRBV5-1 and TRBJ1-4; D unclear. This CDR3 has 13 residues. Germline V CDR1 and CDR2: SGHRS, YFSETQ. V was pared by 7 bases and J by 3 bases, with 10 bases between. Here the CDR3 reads CASSNAANEKLFF. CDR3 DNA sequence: TGCGCCAGCTCCAACGCAGCTAATGAAAAACTGTTTTTT.

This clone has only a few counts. DNA of the CDR3: TGTGCCAGCAGCGTAGCGGGGGGCTCCGGGGAGCTGTTTTTT. Translation: CASSVAGGSGELFF. The gene calls are TRBV9 and TRBJ2-2, with a possible D match to TRBD2 (7 bases). The CDR3 loop spans 14 amino acids. The germline V and J ends were trimmed by 0 bases and 6 bases, with 9 bases remaining between them. Germline lookup yields CDR1 SGDLS and CDR2 YYNGEE.

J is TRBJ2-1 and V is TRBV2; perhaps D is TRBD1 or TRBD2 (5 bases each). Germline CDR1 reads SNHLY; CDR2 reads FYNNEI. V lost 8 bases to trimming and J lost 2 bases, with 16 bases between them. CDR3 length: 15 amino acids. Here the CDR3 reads CASAEVRGAYNEQFF. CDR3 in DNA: TGTGCCAGCGCAGAGGTCCGAGGGGCCTACAATGAGCAGTTCTTC.

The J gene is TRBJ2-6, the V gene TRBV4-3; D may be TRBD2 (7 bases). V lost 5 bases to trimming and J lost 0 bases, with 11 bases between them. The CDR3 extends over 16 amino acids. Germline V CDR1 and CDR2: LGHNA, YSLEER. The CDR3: CASSTGGGSGANVLTF. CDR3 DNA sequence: TGCGCCAGCAGCACGGGGGGCGGCTCTGGGGCCAACGTCCTGACTTTC.

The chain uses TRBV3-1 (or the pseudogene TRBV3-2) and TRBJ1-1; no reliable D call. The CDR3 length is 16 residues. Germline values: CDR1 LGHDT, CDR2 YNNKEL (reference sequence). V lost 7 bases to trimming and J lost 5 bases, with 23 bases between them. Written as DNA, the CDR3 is TGTGCCAGCACCCCCTCTAGGGCAATTGGTCCAACTGAAGCTTTCTTT. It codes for CASTPSRAIGPTEAFF.

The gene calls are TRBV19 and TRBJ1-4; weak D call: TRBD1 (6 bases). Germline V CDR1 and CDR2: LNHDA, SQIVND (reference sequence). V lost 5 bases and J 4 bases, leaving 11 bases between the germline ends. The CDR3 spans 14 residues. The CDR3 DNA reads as TGTGCCAGTAGTGGTACAGGGATTAATGAAAAACTGTTTTTT. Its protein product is CASSGTGINEKLFF.

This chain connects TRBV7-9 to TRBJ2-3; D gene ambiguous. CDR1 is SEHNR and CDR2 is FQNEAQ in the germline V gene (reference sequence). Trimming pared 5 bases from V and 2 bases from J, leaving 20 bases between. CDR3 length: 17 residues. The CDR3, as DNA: TGTGCCAGCAGCCCCCCCTTTAGGTCCTCACTCACAGATACGCAGTATTTT. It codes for CASSPPFRSSLTDTQYF.

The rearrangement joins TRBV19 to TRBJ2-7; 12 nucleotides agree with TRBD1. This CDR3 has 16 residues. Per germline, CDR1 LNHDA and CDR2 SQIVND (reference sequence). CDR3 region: CAFTPRDRGPPYEQYF. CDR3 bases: TGTGCGTTTACCCCGAGGGACAGGGGGCCACCCTACGAGCAGTACTTC. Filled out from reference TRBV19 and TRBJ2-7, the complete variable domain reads DGGITQSPKYLFRKEGQNVTLSCEQNLNHDAMYWYRQDPGQGLRLIYYSQIVNDFQKGDIAEGYSVSREKKESFPLTVTSAQKNPTAFYLCAFTPRDRGPPYEQYFGPGTRLTVT.

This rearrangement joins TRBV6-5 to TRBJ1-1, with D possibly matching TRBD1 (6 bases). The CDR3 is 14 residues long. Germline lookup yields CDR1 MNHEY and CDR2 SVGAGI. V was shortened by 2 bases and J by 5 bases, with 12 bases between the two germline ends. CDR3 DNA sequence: TGTGCCAGCAGTTACCGGGGGGCGGAAACTGAAGCTTTCTTT. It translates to CASSYRGAETEAFF.